Detailed here is one TCR beta chain. The antigen is unknown. CDR1 and CDR2 from the germline V gene are KGHSH and LQKENI. The CDR3 sequence is 14 residues long. The V segment lost 2 bases and the J segment 5 bases; nucleotides outside the gene matches: 5. This sample is part of a study of cytomegalovirus exposure and HLA in healthy donors. 60 Vbeta and 13 Jbeta primers were used in PCR. Method: immunoSEQ multiplex PCR; TCRdb's copy keeps in-frame clones and lacks some. This sample has about 160,000 clones, with 75% to 80% found just once. General study findings and limits: TRBV6-2, TRBV6-3 and some other V segments were unresolvable in 87-base-pair reads.

The sequence was collected from a woman aged 50 to 60 in good health and CMV-seropositive. The rearrangement links TRBV18 to TRBJ1-1; 7 bases map to TRBD1. Input material: PBMCs. CDR3 protein: CASSPAGGLTEAFF. The DNA of the CDR3 is TGTGCCAGCTCACCAGCAGGGGGTTTAACTGAAGCTTTCTTT.